This T cell receptor beta chain was retrieved from a study of blood T cell repertoires in COVID-19. Germline V lookup: CDR1 SGHTA, CDR2 FQGNSA. Trimming at V came to 4 bases and at J to 0 bases, leaving 3 bases not matched to a gene. The CDR3 runs 15 residues. The method was immunoSEQ multiplex PCR; TCRdb's version includes in-frame clones alone and lacks a portion of them. The table lists about 270,000 clones, 75% to 90% of them singletons. The TCR comes from a woman aged 25 to 39 with acute COVID-19. The specimen sequenced was PBMCs or T cells enriched from blood (not recorded which). The chain carries TRBV7-2 and TRBJ1-5; TRBD1 aligns across 7 bases. CDR3 region: CASSSGQASNQPQHF. In DNA form, the CDR3 reads TGTGCCAGCAGCTCCGGACAGGCTAGCAATCAGCCCCAGCATTTT. The full variable domain, with the rest looked up from reference TRBV7-2 and TRBJ1-5, is GAGVSQSPSNKVTEKGKDVELRCDPISGHTALYWYRQSLGQGLEFLIYFQGNSAPDKSGLPSDRFSAERTGGSVSTLTIQRTQQEDSAVYLCASSSGQASNQPQHFGDGTRLSIL.